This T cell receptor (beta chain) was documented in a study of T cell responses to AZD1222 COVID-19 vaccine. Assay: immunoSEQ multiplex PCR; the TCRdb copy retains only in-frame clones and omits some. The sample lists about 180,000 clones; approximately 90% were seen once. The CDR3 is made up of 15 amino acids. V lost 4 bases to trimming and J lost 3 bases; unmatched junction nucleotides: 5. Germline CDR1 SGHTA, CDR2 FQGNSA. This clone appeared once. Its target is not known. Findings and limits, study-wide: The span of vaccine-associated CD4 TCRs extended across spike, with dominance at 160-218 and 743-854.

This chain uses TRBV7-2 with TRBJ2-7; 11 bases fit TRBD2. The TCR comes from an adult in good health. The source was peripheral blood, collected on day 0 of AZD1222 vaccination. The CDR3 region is CASSWGLADLYEQYF. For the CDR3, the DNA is TGTGCCAGCAGCTGGGGACTAGCGGACCTCTACGAGCAGTACTTC. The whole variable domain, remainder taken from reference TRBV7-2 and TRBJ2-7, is GAGVSQSPSNKVTEKGKDVELRCDPISGHTALYWYRQSLGQGLEFLIYFQGNSAPDKSGLPSDRFSAERTGGSVSTLTIQRTQQEDSAVYLCASSWGLADLYEQYFGPGTRLTVT.